This is a list of T cell receptor beta chains from one sample in a study of blood T cell repertoires in COVID-19. Sequencing was performed with immunoSEQ multiplex PCR; in TCRdb, only in-frame clones are kept and a portion is missing. The sample shows 90,000 to 120,000 clones, 85% of them seen only once. Sequenced input: peripheral blood. These receptors all come from a human donor in a cohort sampled during active COVID-19. CDR3s include the opening cysteine and the closing phenylalanine or tryptophan. The D gene is left open where the match is weak. Clone sizes are given selectively: once, few, many, or a class where the clone is expanded.

clone size	V gene	J gene	D gene	CDR3 DNA	CDR3 protein
NA	TRBV11-2	TRBJ2-1	NA	TGTGCCAGCAGCCCGTTGACAGGACTTGCCTACAATGAGCAGTTCTTC	CASSPLTGLAYNEQFF
NA	TRBV5-1	TRBJ2-1	TRBD1	TGCGCCAGCAGCTTGGAACCGTCAGGACAGGTGAATGAGCAGTTCTTC	CASSLEPSGQVNEQFF
few	TRBV5-4	TRBJ1-1	NA	TGTGCCAGCAGCTGGGGACTGTCGAACACTGAAGCTTTCTTT	CASSWGLSNTEAFF
NA	TRBV7-6	TRBJ1-6	TRBD1	TGTGCCAGCAGCTTAATAGACAGGGAAGGTTCACCCCTCCACTTT	CASSLIDREGSPLHF
NA	TRBV15	TRBJ2-5	NA	TGTGCCACCAGCAGATCCCATGTAGGGGTCGTGGAGACCCAGTACTTC	CATSRSHVGVVETQYF
NA	TRBV6-5	TRBJ1-2	NA	TGTGCCATCCCCCGATTAGCGAATGGCTACACCTTC	CAIPRLANGYTF
NA	TRBV19	TRBJ2-1	NA	TGTGCCAGTAGTACCACCTACAATGAGCAGTTCTTC	CASSTTYNEQFF
few	TRBV4-3	TRBJ2-2	NA	TGCGCCAGCAGCCAAGAAACTTTAGCGCCCCTAAACACCGGGGAGCTGTTTTTT	CASSQETLAPLNTGELFF
NA	TRBV18	TRBJ1-1	NA	TGTGCCAGCTCACCACGGAACCCGGGGGACACTGAAGCTTTCTTT	CASSPRNPGDTEAFF
NA	TRBV27	TRBJ2-1	TRBD2	TGTGCCAGCATAGGTGGGGGACTAGCGGGAGCACGATCCTACAATGAGCAGTTCTTC	CASIGGGLAGARSYNEQFF
NA	TRBV7-9	TRBJ1-3	NA	TGTGCCAGCCGGGCAGGGTGGGCCTCTGGAAACACCATATATTTT	CASRAGWASGNTIYF
NA	TRBV4-1	TRBJ1-2	NA	TGCGCCAGCAGCCAAGAGACAGCGGGAAACTATGGCTACACCTTC	CASSQETAGNYGYTF
NA	TRBV27	TRBJ2-7	NA	TGTGCCAGCAGTTTATCGGCCGGGTACTACGAGCAGTACTTC	CASSLSAGYYEQYF
NA	TRBV28	TRBJ1-5	NA	TGTGCCAGCAGTCCCAACCGGGGGGGAAATCAGCCCCAGCATTTT	CASSPNRGGNQPQHF
once	TRBV2	TRBJ2-5	NA	TGTGCCAGAGACAGAGATCAAGAGACCCAGTACTTC	CARDRDQETQYF
NA	TRBV5-1	TRBJ1-2	TRBD1	TGCGCCAGCAGCTACGGGACAGGGGGCACCTATGGCTACACCTTC	CASSYGTGGTYGYTF
once	TRBV30	TRBJ1-3	TRBD1	TGTGCCTGGAGTAAGGGGACAGGCCTTTCACTGAGGGGAAACACCATATATTTT	CAWSKGTGLSLRGNTIYF
NA	TRBV7-2	TRBJ1-1	NA	TGTGCCAGCAGCTTAGCTTTCGGGTACACTGAAGCTTTCTTT	CASSLAFGYTEAFF
NA	TRBV19	TRBJ1-2	NA	TGTGCCAGTAGGGGGCGGAACGTCTATGGCTACACCTTC	CASRGRNVYGYTF
few	TRBV4-3	TRBJ1-5	TRBD1	TGCGCCAGCAGCCAAGGGACAGGAGGCAATCAGCCCCAGCATTTT	CASSQGTGGNQPQHF
NA	TRBV28	TRBJ1-3	NA	TGTGCCAGCAGCGGGGGGATCCTGAGTAACACCATATATTTT	CASSGGILSNTIYF
NA	TRBV27	TRBJ2-5	TRBD2	TGTGCCAGCAGTTCCCCCGGGAGGGAGACCCAGTACTTC	CASSSPGRETQYF
NA	TRBV20-1	TRBJ1-4	NA	TGCAGTGCTAGACTTTTCGAAAAACTGTTTTTT	CSARLFEKLFF
NA	TRBV5-1	TRBJ1-6	TRBD1	TGCGCCAGCAGCCCGGGACAGGAAAATTCACCCCTCCACTTT	CASSPGQENSPLHF
NA	TRBV4-2	TRBJ2-7	NA	TGTGCCAGCAGCCAAGAGTCCGGGACTGCTACCTTCTACGAGCAGTACTTC	CASSQESGTATFYEQYF
NA	TRBV7-8	TRBJ1-3	NA	TGTGCCAGCACCCCGGAGGCCACATCAGGAAACACCATATATTTT	CASTPEATSGNTIYF
NA	TRBV6-5	TRBJ1-1	TRBD1	TGTGCCAGCAGCCCCCAGGGGGCGGTCACTGAAGCTTTCTTT	CASSPQGAVTEAFF
once	TRBV5-6	TRBJ2-7	TRBD1	TGTGCCAGCAGGGGGACAGGGCACTACGAGCAGTACTTC	CASRGTGHYEQYF
NA	TRBV5-1	TRBJ2-5	TRBD2	TGCGCCAGCAGCACCGGGACTAGCCCAGAGACCCAGTACTTC	CASSTGTSPETQYF
NA	TRBV3-1/TRBV3-2	TRBJ1-1	TRBD1	TGTGCCAGCAGCCAAGAGGGACAGGGAAGGGCTTTCTTT	CASSQEGQGRAFF
few	TRBV18	TRBJ2-7	TRBD1	TGTGCCAGTTCGTTGTCACAGGGGGACGAGCAGTACTTC	CASSLSQGDEQYF
NA	TRBV4-1	TRBJ2-7	TRBD1	TGCGCCAGCAGTCCGGACAGGCTGAGCTCCTACGAGCAGTACTTC	CASSPDRLSSYEQYF
few	TRBV7-9	TRBJ2-7	TRBD2	TGTGCCAGCAGCTGGACTAGCTCCTACGAGCAGTACTTC	CASSWTSSYEQYF
NA	TRBV4-2	TRBJ2-2	TRBD2	TGTGCCAGCAGCCAAGATGGGAGGGTTGAGTACACCGGGGAGCTGTTTTTT	CASSQDGRVEYTGELFF
NA	TRBV14	TRBJ2-1	NA	TGTGCCAGCAGCCCCCCGGAGGTAGGAGGGCCTTTTGGGGAGCAGTTCTTC	CASSPPEVGGPFGEQFF
NA	TRBV12-5	TRBJ1-1	NA	TGTGCTAGTGGTTTAGGTTTCGGGTCTTTCTTT	CASGLGFGSFF
NA	TRBV20-1	TRBJ2-7	NA	TGCAGTGCTAGTGTATATTCCTACGAGCAGTACTTC	CSASVYSYEQYF
NA	TRBV28	TRBJ1-1	NA	TGTGCCACCATTGGGGCCGGGCAGCAGAACACTGAAGCTTTCTTT	CATIGAGQQNTEAFF
NA	TRBV3-1/TRBV3-2	TRBJ2-7	TRBD2	TGTGCCAGCAGCCAAGAACGGCTAGCGGGGAATCGCTACGAGCAGTACTTC	CASSQERLAGNRYEQYF
few	TRBV10-3	TRBJ1-6	TRBD1	TGTGCCATCAGACAGACGGGACAGGGTGATTCACCCCTCCACTTT	CAIRQTGQGDSPLHF
NA	TRBV28	TRBJ1-1	NA	TGTGCCAGCAGCTACGCGGGGCGGGGTGGTTTTGAAGCTTTCTTT	CASSYAGRGGFEAFF
NA	TRBV27	TRBJ1-5	TRBD1	TGTGCCAGCAGTTTAAGGGACAGGGGCAATCAGCCCCAGCATTTT	CASSLRDRGNQPQHF
NA	TRBV3-1/TRBV3-2	TRBJ2-5	NA	TGTGCCAGCAGCCAAGTCTCGAGGGAGACCCAGTACTTC	CASSQVSRETQYF
NA	TRBV5-4	TRBJ2-5	TRBD2	TGTGCCAGCAGCACCCGACTAGCGGGAGGGTCGGAGACCCAGTACTTC	CASSTRLAGGSETQYF
NA	TRBV7-2	TRBJ2-5	TRBD2	TGTGCCAGCAGCTCCGGGGGGGCCGGGGGAGAGACCCAGTACTTC	CASSSGGAGGETQYF
NA	TRBV4-3	TRBJ2-2	NA	TGCGCCAGCAGCCACGAGGCCCCGGTAGCGCTGAACACCGGGGAGCTGTTTTTT	CASSHEAPVALNTGELFF
NA	TRBV18	TRBJ1-4	NA	TGTGCCAGCTCACCACGTCTTGAACAGACTAATGAAAAACTGTTTTTT	CASSPRLEQTNEKLFF
NA	TRBV24-1	TRBJ2-3	NA	TGTGCCACCAGTGATTCGGGAAGCGGCACAGATACGCAGTATTTT	CATSDSGSGTDTQYF
NA	TRBV19	TRBJ1-1	NA	TGTGCCAGTGCCGACGATGGGACAGAAGCTTTCTTT	CASADDGTEAFF
NA	TRBV19	TRBJ1-4	TRBD1	TGTGCCAGTAGTCAACCGGGACAGGGAGGCGAAAAACTGTTTTTT	CASSQPGQGGEKLFF
NA	TRBV24-1	TRBJ1-2	TRBD1	TGTGCCACCAGTGACGGGCAGGGGGATGGCTACACCTTC	CATSDGQGDGYTF
NA	TRBV28	TRBJ2-3	NA	TGTGCCAGCAGTCAGAATTGGGACTCCACAGATACGCAGTATTTT	CASSQNWDSTDTQYF
NA	TRBV4-1	TRBJ2-5	NA	TGCGCCAGCAGCCAAGGGATGGACTGGCGAGAGACCCAGTACTTC	CASSQGMDWRETQYF
NA	TRBV29-1	TRBJ2-7	TRBD1	TGCAGCGTGGGACAGGGGCTCAACGAGCAGTACTTC	CSVGQGLNEQYF
NA	TRBV18	TRBJ2-2	TRBD2	TGTGCCAGCTCACGGGCTAGCGGGGCGCTCGCCGAAACCGGGGAGCTGTTTTTT	CASSRASGALAETGELFF